Each of the 22 T cell receptor beta chains below was sequenced from the same sample in a study of identical twins listed by TCRdb under 2016. Receptors were amplified or captured by 5' RACE. The sequencer was an Illumina HiSeq 2000. TCRdb handled the public reads itself, with Q25 trimming in fastp and clone calling in MiXCR, and kept productive beta chains. Identical CDR3 proteins give one entry, which carries the most common genes and DNA. The sample includes more than 400,000 distinct CDR3 sequences, with approximately 16% observed a single time. The biggest ten clones account for more than 0.4% of the sample. The same data also contributed to another study, on yellow fever vaccine responses in identical twins.

The sequenced material came from CD4+ T cells sorted from blood. The receptors originated from a woman under 30 in good health.

The rearrangement uses TRBV18 and TRBJ2-3; 9 bases fit TRBD1. This CDR3 has 16 amino acids. V dropped 6 bases and J dropped 2; count of bases not matched to a gene: 9. CDR1 and CDR2 (germline): KGHSH, LQKENI. The CDR3 loop is CASSEGQGVSTDTQYF. In DNA, the CDR3 is TGTGCCAGCTCGGAGGGACAGGGTGTTTCCACAGATACGCAGTATTTT.

This clonotype was found a few times. The J gene is TRBJ1-4, the V gene TRBV2; the D is unclear. Germline V gene lookup returns CDR1 SNHLY and CDR2 FYNNEI. The ends were cut back, 7 bases at V and 2 bases at J, with 17 bases in the middle. The CDR3 consists of 16 residues. CDR3 in amino acids: CASIIGVVRTNEKLFF. The CDR3 region has the DNA TGTGCCAGCATAATCGGGGTCGTACGCACTAATGAAAAACTGTTTTTT.

This clonotype was detected a few times. The rearrangement links TRBV12-3 or TRBV12-4 to TRBJ2-7, with D tentatively TRBD2 (5 bases). The V and J ends lost 5 bases and 3 bases respectively, with 17 bases between them. This CDR3 comprises 15 residues. CDR3: CASSPSSAAFYEQYF. The CDR3 bases are TGTGCCAGCAGTCCCAGTTCAGCGGCCTTCTACGAGCAGTACTTC.

This clonotype has a handful of counts. V and J are TRBV6-5 and TRBJ2-1, with TRBD1 identical over 10 bases. V shed 3 bases and J 9 bases; nucleotides not matched to a gene: 8. The CDR3 extends over 15 amino acids. Germline V gene data show CDR1 as MNHEY and CDR2 as SVGAGI. CDR3: CASSYGDRGIGEQFF. CDR3 DNA: TGTGCCAGCAGTTATGGGGACAGGGGTATCGGTGAGCAGTTCTTC.

The table lists this clonotype with many counts. The V call is TRBV12-3 or TRBV12-4, the J call TRBJ1-1, with TRBD1 as a possible D gene (5 bases). V lost 2 bases and J lost 4, with 14 bases in between. The CDR3 sequence is 15 residues long. The CDR3 loop is CASSLRGGVGTEAFF. The CDR3, as DNA: TGTGCCAGCAGTTTACGTGGGGGAGTGGGCACTGAAGCTTTCTTT.

This clonotype was seen a few times. The chain carries TRBV27 and TRBJ1-1; 8 bases fit TRBD1. Germline V gives CDR1 MNHEY, CDR2 SMNVEV (reference sequence). The CDR3 totals 12 residues. The V segment lost 8 bases and the J segment 8 bases; nucleotides outside the gene matches: 7. The DNA for the CDR3 is TGTGCCAGCCCCTCCCGGACAGGGGAAGCTTTCTTT. Its translation: CASPSRTGEAFF.

V usage is TRBV20-1 and J usage is TRBJ2-7, with TRBD2 matching 8 bases. There are 15 residues in the CDR3. V lost 3 bases and J lost 6; bases outside the gene matches: 13. Germline V lookup: CDR1 DFQATT, CDR2 SNEGSKA (reference sequence). This CDR3 is CSARPLSGGPVEQYF. CDR3 sequence (DNA): TGCAGTGCTAGGCCATTGTCGGGAGGGCCCGTCGAGCAGTACTTC.

In the case of this clonotype: The junction departs from the called germline gene at one end, perhaps through a read error. The chain combines TRBV3-1 with TRBJ1-1; D may be TRBD1 (5 bases). The CDR3 loop spans 15 amino acids. Germline V gene sequence: CDR1 LGHDT, CDR2 YNNKEL (reference sequence). CDR3 nucleotide sequence: TGTGCCAGCAGCCAAGATTTCGGGGGGTATGAGGAAGTTTTCTTT. The encoded protein is CASSQDFGGYEEVFF.

This clonotype has more than one count but fewer than ten. This sequence joins TRBV6-2 or TRBV6-3 and TRBJ2-3; D perhaps matches TRBD1 (6 bases). CDR1 and CDR2 (germline): MNHEY, SVGEGT. The CDR3 sequence is 16 residues long. V shed 2 bases and J shed 4 bases, with 16 bases lying between them. Written as DNA, the CDR3 is TGTGCCAGCAGTTACGGGACATCCTGGCTCCCAGATACGCAGTATTTT. Its protein product is CASSYGTSWLPDTQYF.

This clonotype was seen a handful of times. This chain uses TRBV6-5 with TRBJ2-7, with D maybe TRBD2 (7 bases). Germline V gene data show CDR1 as MNHEY and CDR2 as SVGAGI. There are 16 residues in the CDR3. The germline V and J ends were trimmed by 2 bases and 6 bases, with 20 bases remaining between them. The chain's CDR3 is CASSYVVGGRPVEQYV. For the CDR3, the DNA is TGTGCCAGCAGTTACGTCGTGGGGGGGCGTCCTGTCGAGCAGTACGTC.

The chain joins TRBV10-1 to TRBJ2-5; 9 positions match TRBD1. Germline CDR1 and CDR2: WNHNN and SYGVQD (reference sequence). This CDR3 spans 15 amino acids. The J segment lost 4 bases and the V segment lost 2 bases, leaving 5 bases of the junction unmatched. Written as DNA, the CDR3 is TGCGCCAGCAGTGAGGACAGGGGGAGTCTAGAGACCCAGTACTTC. Amino acid sequence: CASSEDRGSLETQYF.

This clonotype was counted many times. The genes are TRBV5-1 and TRBJ2-5, with 7 bases matching TRBD1. The CDR3 totals 13 residues. The V gene's germline CDR1 is SGHRS and CDR2 YFSETQ. Trimming at V came to 0 bases and at J to 7 bases, leaving 3 bases not matched to a gene. The CDR3 here is CASSLEAGGTQYF. The CDR3 DNA reads TGCGCCAGCAGCTTGGAGGCAGGGGGGACCCAGTACTTC.

This clonotype came up a few times. The genes are TRBV10-1 and TRBJ2-3, with 13 bases that match TRBD2. CDR1 WNHNN and CDR2 SYGVQD come from the germline V gene (reference sequence). The CDR3 covers 14 residues. J gave up 9 bases and V 7 bases, and 7 bases lay outside the gene matches. The CDR3 protein is CASNKLAGGETQYF. CDR3 bases: TGCGCCAGCAATAAACTAGCGGGAGGGGAGACGCAGTATTTT.

The chain has TRBV5-1 and TRBJ2-1, with 9 bases matching TRBD1. The V and J ends lost 5 bases and 6 bases, in that order; junction bases with no gene match: 18. This CDR3 has 18 residues. CDR1 and CDR2 from the germline V gene are SGHRS and YFSETQ. The CDR3 DNA reads TGCGCCAGCAGTCAAAACGTAATGACAGGGGGTGTCGGCAATGAGCAGTTCTTC. Translation gives CASSQNVMTGGVGNEQFF.

The CDR3 nucleotides read TGTGCCAGCAGTTCGGGACAGGAATGGGAGACCCAGTACTTC. Translating gives CASSSGQEWETQYF. The chain couples TRBV28 to TRBJ2-5; 8 nucleotides agree with TRBD1. The germline CDR1 and CDR2 sequences are MDHEN and SYDVKM. The CDR3 runs 14 residues. V was clipped by 4 bases and J by 5 bases; unmatched bases: 6.

The chain uses TRBV18 and TRBJ2-5; D is undetermined. Germline CDR1 and CDR2: KGHSH and LQKENI. CDR3 length equals 13 residues. V lost 3 bases, J lost 5 bases, and 10 bases lay in between. DNA of the CDR3: TGTGCCAGCTCACCTTACGGACCGGAGACCCAGTACTTC. Encoded protein: CASSPYGPETQYF.

The chain couples TRBV4-1 to TRBJ2-1; the D gene is possibly TRBD2 (7 bases). V lost 4 bases, J lost 0 bases, and 10 bases lay in between. This CDR3 contains 15 residues. The germline V gene encodes CDR1 MGHRA and CDR2 YSYEKL. CDR3 sequence reads: CASSRGGYSYNEQFF. In DNA, the CDR3 is TGCGCCAGCAGCCGCGGGGGCTACTCCTACAATGAGCAGTTCTTC.

The chain is built from TRBV3-1 and TRBJ2-1; 12 bases agree with TRBD2. Germline V lookup: CDR1 LGHDT, CDR2 YNNKEL (reference sequence). This CDR3 comprises 18 residues. The ends lost 0 bases at V and 4 bases at J; junction bases unmatched: 7. The DNA for the CDR3 is TGTGCCAGCAGCCAAGATCGGGCTAGCGGGGGGGTGTACAATGAGCAGTTCTTC. Protein: CASSQDRASGGVYNEQFF.

The chain carries TRBV7-3 and TRBJ2-3; D is possibly TRBD1 (5 bases). Germline CDR1 and CDR2: SGHTA and FQGTGA. The length of the CDR3 is 13 residues. Trimming pared 8 bases from V and 5 bases from J, leaving 14 bases between. The CDR3 DNA reads TGTGCCAGCGGGCGGTCTCAGGGAGATACGCAGTATTTT. Its protein is CASGRSQGDTQYF.

This clonotype was counted only a few times. The chain employs TRBV15 and TRBJ1-6; D unresolved. Looked up from germline, CDR1 is LNHNV and CDR2 is YYDKDF (reference sequence). V was clipped by 1 base and J by 7 bases, with 17 bases between them. This CDR3 has 17 amino acids. CDR3 sequence: CATSRVLVRVENSPLHF. Written as DNA, the CDR3 is TGTGCCACCAGCAGAGTCTTGGTTCGGGTAGAGAATTCACCCCTCCACTTT.

The rearrangement joins TRBV29-1 to TRBJ1-2; D ambiguous. V was trimmed by 4 bases and J by 0 bases, leaving 6 bases between them. Germline CDR1 SQVTM, CDR2 ANQGSEA. The CDR3 is 12 residues long. As DNA, the CDR3 is TGCAGCGTTGTCGATACTAACTATGGCTACACCTTC. It translates to CSVVDTNYGYTF.

J is TRBJ2-1 and V is TRBV6-5, with TRBD2 identical over 9 bases. Trimming at V came to 2 bases and at J to 6 bases, leaving 5 bases not matched to a gene. The CDR3 loop spans 15 amino acids. Germline values: CDR1 MNHEY, CDR2 SVGAGI. CDR3 nucleotide sequence: TGTGCCAGCAGTTACGCGGGACTAGCAGGCAATGAGCAGTTCTTC. Translation gives CASSYAGLAGNEQFF.